The rows below give T cell receptor beta chains drawn from one sample of a study of quantifying T cell responses using KT2 cells. TCRdb recomputed calls from the UMI-ligation and nested PCR reads with MiXCR, one row per CDR3 protein. Of 45,000 to 65,000 distinct CDR3 sequences listed, roughly an eighth were seen once; the top ten hold under 10%. The sample was PBMCs spiked with cells of the T cell clone KT2. The origin of the receptors is a human donor. CDR3s include the opening cysteine and the closing phenylalanine or tryptophan. A D gene is named only where the DNA matches it firmly. Only some rows state a clone size, as once, few, many or a class for expanded clones.

>-|TRBJ2-7|many|TRBV27
TGTGCCAGCAGCTTCAGCTCCTACGAGCAGTACTTC
CASSFSSYEQYF
>-|TRBJ2-3|few|TRBV21-1
TGTGCCAGCAGCAGGGGACCAATCATGGAAGTTACGCAGTATTTT
CASSRGPIMEVTQYF
>-|TRBJ2-7|-|TRBV20-1
TGCAGTGCTACCCGGCGGGACCAAAGGCCCAACGAGCAGTACTTC
CSATRRDQRPNEQYF
>-|TRBJ1-1|few|TRBV12-3/TRBV12-4
TGTGCCAGCAGTTTTGGGGCTTACACTGAAGCTTTCTTT
CASSFGAYTEAFF
>TRBD1|TRBJ2-1|-|TRBV24-1
TGTGCCACCCGCCAGGGGGAGAATGAGCAGTTCTTC
CATRQGENEQFF
>-|TRBJ2-2|many|TRBV7-8
TGTGCCAGCAGCTTAGGGGGGCGGACGTCGAACACCGGGGAGCTGTTTTTT
CASSLGGRTSNTGELFF
>-|TRBJ2-1|-|TRBV19
TGTGCCAGTAGTATGTTCAATGAGCAGTTCTTC
CASSMFNEQFF
>TRBD1|TRBJ1-5|many|TRBV10-3
TGTGCCATCAGCTGGGACAGTTTCAATCAGCCCCAGCATTTT
CAISWDSFNQPQHF
>-|TRBJ1-4|few|TRBV7-9
TGTGCCAGCAGCGCCCGGACAGAGAGAGGTGAAAAACTGTTTTTT
CASSARTERGEKLFF
>-|TRBJ2-3|-|TRBV6-2/TRBV6-3
TGTGCCAGCCGGGCTCCAGCGAGAGATACGCAGTATTTT
CASRAPARDTQYF
>-|TRBJ1-6|-|TRBV7-9
TGTGCCAGCAGCCGGGAAAATTCACCCCTCCACTTT
CASSRENSPLHF
>-|TRBJ1-1|-|TRBV14
TGTGCCAGCAGCCAAAGAATTGGGCGGCGGTCGCTGGGAGAAGCTTTCTTT
CASSQRIGRRSLGEAFF
>TRBD2|TRBJ2-7|-|TRBV10-2
TGCGCCAGCGCGGGACTAGCGGGTACCGTCTCCTACGAGCAGTACTTC
CASAGLAGTVSYEQYF
>TRBD2|TRBJ2-5|-|TRBV3-1
TGTGCCAGCAGCCAAGATAGGGCGAGCGGGAGGGCCTTTCTTGAGACCCAGTACTTC
CASSQDRASGRAFLETQYF
>-|TRBJ2-7|few|TRBV7-2
TGTGCCAGCAGCTTAGTCCTCCACGAGCAGTACTTC
CASSLVLHEQYF
>-|TRBJ2-1|few|TRBV5-4
TGTGCCAGCAGCCCTGTCGGCTTGAACAATGAGCAGTTCTTC
CASSPVGLNNEQFF
>-|TRBJ2-6|few|TRBV29-1
TGCAGCGTTACAGGGTGGTCGCCTGGGGCCAACGTCCTGACTTTC
CSVTGWSPGANVLTF
>TRBD1|TRBJ2-3|-|TRBV20-1
TGCAGTGCACAACAGGGGGCACGAAGCACAGATACGCAGTATTTT
CSAQQGARSTDTQYF
>-|TRBJ2-5|few|TRBV28
TGTGCCAGCAGTACTACGCGGGGGCGTGGGACCCAGTACTTC
CASSTTRGRGTQYF
>TRBD2|TRBJ2-1|-|TRBV2
TGTGCCAGCAGTCTAGCGGGGGGGCCAAAGTTCTTC
CASSLAGGPKFF
>TRBD2|TRBJ2-1|few|TRBV28
TGTGCCAGCAGCTTACTATCGGGGGGGCCGGACAATGAGCAGTTCTTC
CASSLLSGGPDNEQFF
>-|TRBJ2-3|-|TRBV7-2
TGTGCCAGCAGCTTAGGTAGTCTGGCAGATACGCAGTATTTT
CASSLGSLADTQYF
>TRBD2|TRBJ2-1|many|TRBV20-1
TGCAGTGCTAGTACTAGCGGACCCTACAATGAGCAGTTCTTC
CSASTSGPYNEQFF
>-|TRBJ2-7|many|TRBV2
TGTGCCAGCAGAGTCGGACAGAGCTCCTACGAGCAGTACTTC
CASRVGQSSYEQYF
>-|TRBJ1-2|few|TRBV5-6
TGTGCCAGCAGCCGGGGGAACTATGGCTACACCTTC
CASSRGNYGYTF
>-|TRBJ1-2|-|TRBV7-9
TGTGCCAGCAGTGGGCAGATAAACTATGGCTACACCTTC
CASSGQINYGYTF
>-|TRBJ2-2|-|TRBV6-2/TRBV6-3
TGTGCCAGCAGTTACCGGGGAGCCGGGGAGCTGTTTTTT
CASSYRGAGELFF
>TRBD1|TRBJ2-1|many|TRBV5-1
TGCGCCAGCAGCAGCAATACAGGGGGCAATGAGCAGTTCTTC
CASSSNTGGNEQFF
>-|TRBJ1-6|-|TRBV2
TGTGCCAGCAGTTTAGGAGGCTCCTATAATTCACCCCTCCACTTT
CASSLGGSYNSPLHF
>-|TRBJ1-1|many|TRBV29-1
TGCAGCGTTGTAATGAACACTGAAGCTTTCTTT
CSVVMNTEAFF